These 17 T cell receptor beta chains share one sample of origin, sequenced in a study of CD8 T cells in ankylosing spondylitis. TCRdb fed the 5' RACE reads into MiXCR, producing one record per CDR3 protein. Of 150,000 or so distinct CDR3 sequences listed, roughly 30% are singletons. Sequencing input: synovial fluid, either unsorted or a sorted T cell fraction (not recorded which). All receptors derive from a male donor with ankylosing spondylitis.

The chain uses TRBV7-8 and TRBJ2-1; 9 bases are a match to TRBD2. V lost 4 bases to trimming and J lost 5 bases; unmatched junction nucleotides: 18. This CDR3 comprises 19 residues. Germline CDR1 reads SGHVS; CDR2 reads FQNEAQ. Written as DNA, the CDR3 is TGTGCCAGCAGCTCGATCCCTCAGGGTAGCGGGAGTAACCACAATGAGCAGTTCTTC. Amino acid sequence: CASSSIPQGSGSNHNEQFF.

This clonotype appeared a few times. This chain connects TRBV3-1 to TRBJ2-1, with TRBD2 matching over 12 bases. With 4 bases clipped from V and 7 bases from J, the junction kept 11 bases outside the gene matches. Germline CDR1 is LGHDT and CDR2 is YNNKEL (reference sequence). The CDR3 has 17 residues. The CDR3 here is CASSPPAGTSGYNEQFF. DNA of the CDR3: TGTGCCAGCAGCCCCCCCGCCGGGACTAGCGGGTATAATGAGCAGTTCTTC.

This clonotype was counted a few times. CDR3 nucleotides: TGCAGCGTTGAAGATAGGAGTAGGGGGAACTATGGCTACACCTTC. This codes for CSVEDRSRGNYGYTF. This chain joins TRBV29-1 and TRBJ1-2, with a possible D match to TRBD1 (6 bases). This CDR3 spans 15 amino acids. The V and J ends lost 0 bases and 2 bases respectively, with 13 bases between them. Germline assignment: CDR1 SQVTM and CDR2 ANQGSEA. Combining the CDR3 with reference TRBV29-1 and TRBJ1-2 gives the whole variable domain SAVISQKPSRDICQRGTSLTIQCQVDSQVTMMFWYRQQPGQSLTLIATANQGSEATYESGFVIDKFPISRPNLTFSTLTVSNMSPEDSSIYLCSVEDRSRGNYGYTFGSGTRLTVV.

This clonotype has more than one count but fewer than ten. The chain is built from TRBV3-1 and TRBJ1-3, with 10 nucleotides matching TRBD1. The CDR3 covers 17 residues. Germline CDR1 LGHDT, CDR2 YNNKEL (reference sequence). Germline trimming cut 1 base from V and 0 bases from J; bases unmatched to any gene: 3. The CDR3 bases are TGTGCCAGCAGCCAAGCGGGACAGGGGAGCTCTGGAAACACCATATATTTT. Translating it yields CASSQAGQGSSGNTIYF.

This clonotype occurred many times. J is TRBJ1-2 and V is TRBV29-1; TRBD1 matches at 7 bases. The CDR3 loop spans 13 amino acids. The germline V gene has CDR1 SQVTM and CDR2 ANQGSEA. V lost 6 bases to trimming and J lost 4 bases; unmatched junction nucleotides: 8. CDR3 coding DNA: TGCAGCGTGCAGGGGGATGAATTCTATGGCTACACCTTC. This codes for CSVQGDEFYGYTF.

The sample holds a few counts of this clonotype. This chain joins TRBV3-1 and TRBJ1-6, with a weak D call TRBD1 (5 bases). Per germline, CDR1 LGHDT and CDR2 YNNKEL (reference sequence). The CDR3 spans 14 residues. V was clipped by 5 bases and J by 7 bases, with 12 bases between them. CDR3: CASSAWDGNSPLHF. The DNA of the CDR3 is TGTGCCAGCAGCGCCTGGGACGGGAATTCACCCCTCCACTTT.

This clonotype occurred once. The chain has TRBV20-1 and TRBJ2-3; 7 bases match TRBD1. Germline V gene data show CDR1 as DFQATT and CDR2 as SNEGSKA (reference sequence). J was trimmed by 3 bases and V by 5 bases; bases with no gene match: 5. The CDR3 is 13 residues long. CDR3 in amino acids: CSAWDSRTDTQYF. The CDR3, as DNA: TGCAGTGCTTGGGACAGCCGAACAGATACGCAGTATTTT.

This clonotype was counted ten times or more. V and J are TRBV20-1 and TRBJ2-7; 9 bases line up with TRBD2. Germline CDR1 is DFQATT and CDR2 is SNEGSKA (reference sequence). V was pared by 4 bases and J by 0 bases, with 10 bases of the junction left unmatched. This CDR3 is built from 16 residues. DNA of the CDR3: TGCAGTGCTAACATAGCGGGGGATGAATTCTCCTACGAGCAGTACTTC. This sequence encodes CSANIAGDEFSYEQYF.

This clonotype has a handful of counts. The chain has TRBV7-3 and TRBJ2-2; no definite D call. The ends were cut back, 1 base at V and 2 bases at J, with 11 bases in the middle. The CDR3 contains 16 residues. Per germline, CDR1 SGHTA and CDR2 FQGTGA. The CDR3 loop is CASSLKAGGNTGELFF. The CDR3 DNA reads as TGTGCCAGCAGCTTAAAAGCCGGCGGAAACACCGGGGAGCTGTTTTTT.

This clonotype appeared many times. This CDR3 reads CASSPGGLNNEQFF. The CDR3 coding sequence is TGTGCCAGCAGCCCCGGGGGCCTCAACAATGAGCAGTTCTTC. The chain uses TRBV7-2 and TRBJ2-1, with D perhaps assigned TRBD1 or TRBD2 (6 bases each). V gave up 5 bases and J gave up 5 bases, with 13 bases separating them. Germline values: CDR1 SGHTA, CDR2 FQGNSA. The CDR3 covers 14 residues.

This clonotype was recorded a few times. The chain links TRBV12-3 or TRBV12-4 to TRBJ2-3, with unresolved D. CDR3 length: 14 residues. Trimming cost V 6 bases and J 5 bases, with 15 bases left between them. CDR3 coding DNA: TGTGCCAGCAGCGACCATAGATTAGAAGATACGCAGTATTTT. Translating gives CASSDHRLEDTQYF.

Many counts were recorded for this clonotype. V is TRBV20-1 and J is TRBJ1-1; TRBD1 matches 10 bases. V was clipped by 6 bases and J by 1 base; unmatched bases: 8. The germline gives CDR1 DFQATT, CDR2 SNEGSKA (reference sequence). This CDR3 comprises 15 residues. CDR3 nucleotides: TGCAGTGCCCCGGGACAGGGGACACCGAACACTGAAGCTTTCTTT. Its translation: CSAPGQGTPNTEAFF.

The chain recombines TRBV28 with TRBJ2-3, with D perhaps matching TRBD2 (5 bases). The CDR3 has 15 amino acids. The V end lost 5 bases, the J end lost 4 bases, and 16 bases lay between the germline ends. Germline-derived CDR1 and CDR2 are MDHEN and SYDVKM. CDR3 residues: CASSTLSGRSDTQYF. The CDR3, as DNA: TGTGCCAGCAGTACCCTAAGCGGAAGATCAGATACGCAGTATTTT.

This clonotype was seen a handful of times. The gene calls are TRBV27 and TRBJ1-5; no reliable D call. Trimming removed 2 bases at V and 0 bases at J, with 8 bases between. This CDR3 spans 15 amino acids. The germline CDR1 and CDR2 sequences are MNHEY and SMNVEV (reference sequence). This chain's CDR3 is CASSLARDSNQPQHF. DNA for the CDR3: TGTGCCAGCAGTTTAGCCAGAGATAGCAATCAGCCCCAGCATTTT.

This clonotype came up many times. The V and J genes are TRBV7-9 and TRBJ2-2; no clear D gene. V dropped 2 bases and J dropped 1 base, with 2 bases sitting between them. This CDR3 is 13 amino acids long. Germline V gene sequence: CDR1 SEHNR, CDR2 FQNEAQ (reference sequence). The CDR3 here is CASSLLNTGELFF. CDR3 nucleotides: TGTGCCAGCAGCTTATTGAACACCGGGGAGCTGTTTTTT.

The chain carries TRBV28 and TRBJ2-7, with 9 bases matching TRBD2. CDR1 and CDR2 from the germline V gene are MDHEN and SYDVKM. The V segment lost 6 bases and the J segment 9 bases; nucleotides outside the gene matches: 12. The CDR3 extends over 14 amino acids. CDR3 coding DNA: TGTGCCAGCAGGTATAGCGGGGGAACCAGTAGGCAGTACTTC. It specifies CASRYSGGTSRQYF. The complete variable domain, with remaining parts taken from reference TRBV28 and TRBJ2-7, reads DVKVTQSSRYLVKRTGEKVFLECVQDMDHENMFWYRQDPGLGLRLIYFSYDVKMKEKGDIPEGYSVSREKKERFSLILESASTNQTSMYLCASRYSGGTSRQYFGPGTRLTVT.

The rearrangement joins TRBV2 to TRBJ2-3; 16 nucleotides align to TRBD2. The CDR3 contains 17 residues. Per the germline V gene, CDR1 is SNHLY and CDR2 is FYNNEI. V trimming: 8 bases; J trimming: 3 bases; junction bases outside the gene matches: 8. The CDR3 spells CASRTGTSGGATDTQYF. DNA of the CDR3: TGTGCCAGCCGAACCGGGACTAGCGGGGGGGCGACAGATACGCAGTATTTT. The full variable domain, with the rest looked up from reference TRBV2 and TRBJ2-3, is EPEVTQTPSHQVTQMGQEVILRCVPISNHLYFYWYRQILGQKVEFLVSFYNNEISEKSEIFDDQFSVERPDGSNFTLKIRSTKLEDSAMYFCASRTGTSGGATDTQYFGPGTRLTVL.